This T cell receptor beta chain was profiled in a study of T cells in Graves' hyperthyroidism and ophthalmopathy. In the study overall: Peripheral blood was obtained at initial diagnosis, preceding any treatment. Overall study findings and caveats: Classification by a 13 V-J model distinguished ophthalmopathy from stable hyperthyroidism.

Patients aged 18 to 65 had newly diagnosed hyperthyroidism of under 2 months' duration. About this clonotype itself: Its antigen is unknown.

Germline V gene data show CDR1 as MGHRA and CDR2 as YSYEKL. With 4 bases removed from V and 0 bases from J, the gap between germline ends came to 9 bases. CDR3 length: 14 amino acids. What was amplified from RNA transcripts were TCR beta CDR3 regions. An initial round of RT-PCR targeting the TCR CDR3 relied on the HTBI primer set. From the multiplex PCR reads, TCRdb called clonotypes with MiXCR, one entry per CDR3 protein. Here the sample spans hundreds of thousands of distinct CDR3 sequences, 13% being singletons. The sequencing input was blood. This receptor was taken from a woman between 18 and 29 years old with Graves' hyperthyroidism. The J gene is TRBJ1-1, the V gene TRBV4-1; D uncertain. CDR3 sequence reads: CASSPRPVNTEAFF. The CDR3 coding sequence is TGCGCCAGCAGCCCTAGACCCGTGAACACTGAAGCTTTCTTT.